This T cell receptor beta chain was retrieved from a study of shared clonotypes between healthy human individuals. The naive CD8 population came from CD45RO-negative cells selected for CCR7, without terminally differentiated effector memory CD45RA+ cells. V lost 6 bases, J lost 7 bases, and 7 bases stayed unmatched. Germline values: CDR1 MNHEY, CDR2 SMNVEV (reference sequence). The CDR3 has 14 amino acids. The authors ran the assay at deep level. Libraries were prepared by immunoSEQ multiplex PCR; TCRdb keeps only in-frame clonotypes and omits some of them. The sample contains a few million clones, roughly 95% of which appear only once.

J is TRBJ1-5 and V is TRBV27; 9 bases map to TRBD1. The source of this sequence is a man younger than 35 in good health. Some clones in this sample may be carry-over from other donors' samples. The sequenced sample was naive CD8+ T cells from PBMCs. CDR3 in amino acids: CASSPTGGVQPQHF. DNA of the CDR3: TGTGCCAGCAGCCCGACAGGGGGTGTGCAGCCCCAGCATTTT.